This T cell receptor (beta chain) came from a study of early T cells in non-severe SARS-CoV-2 infection. Study background: Unpaired chains resulted from sequencing bulk RNA of unsorted whole blood.

Trimming removed 4 bases at V and 0 bases at J, with 11 bases between. The CDR3 covers 15 residues. Germline assignment: CDR1 SGHKS and CDR2 YYEKEE (reference sequence). Individual cDNA molecules were tagged with unique molecular identifiers, the study reported. MiXCR, run by TCRdb on the 5' RACE reads, gives a single entry per CDR3 protein. Of about 71,000 distinct CDR3 sequences listed, about 14% were seen once; the top ten hold 3.5% to 5%. The rearrangement joins TRBV5-5 to TRBJ1-3, with D maybe TRBD1 (6 bases). Sequencing used whole blood, obtained at baseline. This sequence was found in an adult who was a healthcare worker with PCR-confirmed SARS-CoV-2 infection or an uninfected control (not recorded which). The CDR3 here is CASSPAGASGNTIYF. The CDR3 DNA sequence: TGTGCCAGCAGCCCTGCGGGGGCCTCTGGAAACACCATATATTTT.